Each of the 18 T cell receptor beta chains below was sequenced from the same sample in a study of blood T cell repertoires in COVID-19. Sequenced by immunoSEQ multiplex PCR; TCRdb stores in-frame clones only, minus some. Here the sample spans 100,000 or so clones, 65% to 90% being singletons. Specimen: peripheral blood. Receptors were obtained from a man aged 55 to 70 with acute or convalescent COVID-19.

The rearrangement links TRBV30 to TRBJ2-7; TRBD1 matches at 9 bases. The CDR3 length is 14 residues. Germline V gene data show CDR1 as GTSNPN and CDR2 as SVGIG (reference sequence). V was clipped by 2 bases and J by 3 bases; unmatched bases: 5. The CDR3 here is CAWSLTGGFYEQYF. CDR3 nucleotides: TGTGCCTGGAGTCTCACAGGGGGCTTCTACGAGCAGTACTTC.

V is TRBV10-3 and J is TRBJ1-1; perhaps TRBD1 as D (5 bases). This CDR3 comprises 14 residues. Germline-derived CDR1 and CDR2 are ENHRY and SYGVKD. The V end was cut by 5 bases, the J end by 5 bases, with 15 bases between. For the CDR3, the DNA is TGTGCCATCAGTCCAGGGAGGCCGGGAACTGAAGCTTTCTTT. Its translation is CAISPGRPGTEAFF.

This clone was observed a few times. The V gene is TRBV29-1, the J gene TRBJ1-5, with 7 bases that match TRBD1. V gave up 5 bases and J gave up 7 bases; unmatched junction bases: 5. The germline gives CDR1 SQVTM, CDR2 ANQGSEA. The CDR3 has 12 residues. CDR3 amino acids: CSVRDSGQPQHF. The CDR3 bases are TGCAGCGTTCGGGACAGCGGACAGCCCCAGCATTTT.

CDR3 DNA: TGTGCCAGCAGTCCGAGCCGGGACAGGTCCTACGAGCAGTACTTC. It specifies CASSPSRDRSYEQYF. The chain has TRBV27 and TRBJ2-7; 8 bases agree with TRBD1. The V and J ends lost 5 bases and 1 base, in that order; junction bases with no gene match: 7. CDR3 size: 15 residues. Germline CDR1 reads MNHEY; CDR2 reads SMNVEV (reference sequence).

The chain is built from TRBV5-1 and TRBJ2-6; 7 bases are shared with TRBD1. This CDR3 contains 17 residues. Per germline, CDR1 SGHRS and CDR2 YFSETQ. With 4 bases clipped from V and 0 bases from J, the junction kept 7 bases outside the gene matches. The CDR3: CASSLGTDYSGANVLTF. The CDR3 DNA follows: TGCGCCAGCAGCCTAGGGACAGACTACTCTGGGGCCAACGTCCTGACTTTC.

This rearrangement joins TRBV3-1 (or the pseudogene TRBV3-2) to TRBJ2-1; 7 nucleotides match TRBD2. V lost 1 base to trimming and J lost 8 bases; unmatched junction nucleotides: 8. This CDR3 has 15 amino acids. Germline V gene data show CDR1 as LGHDT and CDR2 as YNNKEL (reference sequence). For the CDR3, the DNA is TGTGCCAGCAGCCAAGGGACCAATCGGGGGGATGAGCAGTTCTTC. Translated, it gives CASSQGTNRGDEQFF.

The CDR3 here is CASRPDTYNEQFF. For the CDR3, the DNA is TGTGCCAGCAGACCGGACACTTACAATGAGCAGTTCTTC. This chain joins TRBV5-4 and TRBJ2-1; TRBD1 is a possible D gene (5 bases). The CDR3 length is 13 residues. Trimming left V 5 bases short and J 4 bases short, with 10 bases between. Germline V CDR1 and CDR2: SGHNT, YYREEE (reference sequence).

This rearrangement joins TRBV24-1 to TRBJ2-1; D is possibly TRBD2 (5 bases). The CDR3 is 12 amino acids. Germline CDR1 KGHDR, CDR2 SFDVKD. Trimming pared 0 bases from V and 15 bases from J, leaving 11 bases between. DNA of the CDR3: TGTGCCACCAGTGATTTGGAGGGTCCCCCGTTCTTC. It codes for CATSDLEGPPFF.

This chain joins TRBV18 and TRBJ1-5, with TRBD1 as a possible D gene (6 bases). Germline CDR1 is KGHSH and CDR2 is LQKENI. This CDR3 spans 16 amino acids. V was pared by 3 bases and J by 0 bases, with 12 bases between. The CDR3 DNA sequence: TGTGCCAGCTCACCCCGACAGGCACATAGCAATCAGCCCCAGCATTTT. Its protein product is CASSPRQAHSNQPQHF.

CDR3 DNA: TGTGCCAGCAGCTTGGGGACAGGGTTCTCCTACGAGCAGTACTTC. This translates into CASSLGTGFSYEQYF. The genes are TRBV5-6 and TRBJ2-7; TRBD1 agrees at 8 bases. CDR3 length: 15 residues. The junction had 2 bases not matched to a gene; V was cut back by 0 bases and J by 0 bases. Germline loops: CDR1 SGHDT, CDR2 YYEEEE.

The chain is built from TRBV20-1 and TRBJ1-2, with D possibly being TRBD1 (6 bases). The CDR3 runs to 11 residues. Germline V gives CDR1 DFQATT, CDR2 SNEGSKA (reference sequence). Between the trimmed V and J ends, which lost 6 bases and 8 bases, there was a span of 13 bases. The CDR3 DNA is TGCAGTGCGGCCCGACAGGAAGGCTACACCTTC. This sequence encodes CSAARQEGYTF.

The chain couples TRBV18 to TRBJ2-7; D possibly corresponds to TRBD1 (5 bases). Between the trimmed V and J ends, which lost 3 bases and 2 bases, there was a span of 17 bases. This CDR3 is built from 16 residues. From germline, CDR1 is KGHSH and CDR2 LQKENI. CDR3 amino acids: CASSPQVMGHPYEQYF. Written as DNA, the CDR3 is TGTGCCAGCTCACCCCAGGTGATGGGGCACCCCTACGAGCAGTACTTC.

This chain links TRBV7-2 with TRBJ2-5, with TRBD2 matching over 12 bases. Germline CDR1 SGHTA, CDR2 FQGNSA. Trimming removed 1 base from V and 5 bases from J; junction bases left unmatched: 2. This CDR3 has 15 amino acids. CDR3 loop: CASSLDLAGGETQYF. In DNA, the CDR3 is TGTGCCAGCAGCTTAGACCTAGCGGGAGGGGAGACCCAGTACTTC.

This chain connects TRBV10-3 to TRBJ2-5; 11 nucleotides agree with TRBD2. V shed 3 bases and J 5 bases; nucleotides not matched to a gene: 5. Germline loops: CDR1 ENHRY, CDR2 SYGVKD. The length of the CDR3 is 15 residues. For the CDR3, the DNA is TGTGCCATCAGTGAACTAGCGGGGGACCGGGAGACCCAGTACTTC. Translating gives CAISELAGDRETQYF.

The rearrangement joins TRBV30 to TRBJ2-7; 11 bases fit TRBD2. This CDR3 is 14 amino acids long. Germline-derived CDR1 and CDR2 are GTSNPN and SVGIG (reference sequence). J was trimmed by 4 bases and V by 0 bases; bases with no gene match: 2. The CDR3, as DNA: TGTGCCTGGAGTGTACTAGCGGGGGTTTACGAGCAGTACTTC. Protein sequence: CAWSVLAGVYEQYF.

J is TRBJ2-5 and V is TRBV4-1; 13 bases are a match to TRBD2. V lost 3 bases and J lost 2; bases outside the gene matches: 6. The CDR3 sequence is 17 residues long. Germline V gives CDR1 MGHRA, CDR2 YSYEKL. This chain's CDR3 is CASSHLLAGGRQETQYF. Written as DNA, the CDR3 is TGCGCCAGCAGCCACCTACTAGCGGGGGGGCGTCAAGAGACCCAGTACTTC.

This clone was detected a few times. V and J are TRBV6-4 and TRBJ2-3; 9 nucleotides agree with TRBD2. CDR3 length: 15 residues. Germline V gene data show CDR1 as MRHNA and CDR2 as SNTAGT. After removal of 5 bases from V and 0 bases from J, the junction contained 3 bases not matched to a gene. CDR3 DNA: TGTGCCAGCAGTCCGACTAGCGGAAGCACAGATACGCAGTATTTT. Translation: CASSPTSGSTDTQYF.

The V call is TRBV18, the J call TRBJ1-3, with 8 bases matching TRBD1. The CDR3 totals 15 residues. The germline CDR1 and CDR2 sequences are KGHSH and LQKENI. V dropped 3 bases and J dropped 4; count of bases not matched to a gene: 5. This CDR3 is CASSPDRASGNTIYF. The DNA for the CDR3 is TGTGCCAGCTCACCGGACAGGGCATCCGGAAACACCATATATTTT.